The next 31 T cell receptor beta chains were all read from a single sample in a study of vaccination and CD4 T cells after COVID-19. The treatment: roughly 10-day PBMC culture with coronavirus spike peptide pools or control peptides (ViraFEST assay). Which antigens these TCRs recognize remains unknown. Sequence data for DNA of cultured CD4+ T cells were generated by the Oncomine TCR Beta short-read assay. One entry per CDR3 protein results from TCRdb running MiXCR on the PCR reads. The data contain some 11,000 distinct CDR3 sequences, about 41% of them singletons. The starting material was CD4+ T cells from blood, cultured in vitro, obtained after SARS-CoV-2 vaccination. Source of these receptors: a human donor who had recovered from COVID-19.

The chain links TRBV24-1 to TRBJ2-1; 9 bases fit TRBD1. CDR1 KGHDR and CDR2 SFDVKD come from the germline V gene. The CDR3 spans 15 residues. Losses at the gene ends were 4 bases for V and 9 bases for J; bases not matched to a gene: 9. CDR3 nucleotides: TGTGCCACCAGTGACCGTGGACAGGGGACCTTTGAGCAGTTCTTC. Its translation: CATSDRGQGTFEQFF.

This clonotype was counted only a few times. Here the CDR3 reads CASSKQGTSSGNTIYF. The CDR3 nucleotides are TGTGCCAGCAGCAAACAGGGGACGAGCTCTGGAAACACCATATATTTT. The genes are TRBV7-9 and TRBJ1-3, with 7 bases lining up with TRBD1. Trimming cost V 5 bases and J 0 bases; bases outside gene matches: 7. Germline V CDR1 and CDR2: SEHNR, FQNEAQ (reference sequence). The CDR3 runs to 16 residues.

The rearrangement joins TRBV29-1 to TRBJ2-2; TRBD1 is a possible D gene (5 bases). The CDR3 has 16 residues. V shed 5 bases and J shed 2 bases, with 18 bases lying between them. Germline V gives CDR1 SQVTM, CDR2 ANQGSEA. Here the CDR3 DNA reads TGCAGCGTTCGCGTGGCAGGGCAGTCCAACACCGGGGAGCTGTTTTTT. This sequence encodes CSVRVAGQSNTGELFF.

The rearrangement joins TRBV15 to TRBJ2-1; D is undetermined. Trimming shortened V by 2 bases and J by 9 bases, and 5 bases separated the two germline ends. The CDR3 is 11 residues long. Germline V gene lookup returns CDR1 LNHNV and CDR2 YYDKDF (reference sequence). CDR3 DNA: TGTGCCACCAGCAGATTAGTTGAGCAGTTCTTC. It codes for CATSRLVEQFF.

In this sample, this clonotype turned up a few times. J is TRBJ2-7 and V is TRBV7-2; D perhaps matches TRBD1 (6 bases). Between the trimmed V and J ends, which lost 5 bases and 4 bases, there was a span of 12 bases. Germline V gives CDR1 SGHTA, CDR2 FQGNSA. CDR3 size: 13 residues. The CDR3 nucleotides read TGTGCCAGCAGCCCCAGACAGGATTACGAGCAGTACTTC. This codes for CASSPRQDYEQYF.

In regard to this clonotype: One end of the junction does not line up with germline, which may come from a read error. The chain joins TRBV20-1 to TRBJ1-1; the D is unclear. The CDR3 spans 13 residues. Germline CDR1 is DFQATT and CDR2 is SNEGSKA (reference sequence). The CDR3 DNA sequence: TGCAGTGCTAGAGCAGCGGTCTACACTGAAGCTCTCTTT. This sequence encodes CSARAAVYTEALF.

This clonotype appeared a few times. The chain links TRBV10-3 to TRBJ1-2; no firm D call. The CDR3 is made up of 17 amino acids. The V gene lost 3 bases and the J gene lost 0 bases, with 17 bases spanning the gap. Germline CDR1 reads ENHRY; CDR2 reads SYGVKD. DNA of the CDR3: TGTGCCATCAGTGACCCTAGCCAAAGATCCGCTAACTATGGCTACACCTTC. It is translated as CAISDPSQRSANYGYTF.

In its sample, this clonotype was seen a few times. This chain joins TRBV12-1 and TRBJ1-2; TRBD1 was called by the table and not checked on the DNA. TRBV12-1 is recorded as a pseudogene. The CDR3 is 14 amino acids. This chain's CDR3 is CASSHRGPNYGYTF. The CDR3 nucleotides read TGTGCCAGCAGTCACAGGGGGCCAAACTATGGCTACACCTTC.

The chain combines TRBV28 with TRBJ1-1; D is unclear. CDR3 length: 15 amino acids. Trimming took off 7 bases at V and 2 bases at J, with 17 bases between the two ends. Germline assignment: CDR1 MDHEN and CDR2 SYDVKM. The CDR3 nucleotides are TGTGCCAGCATTATACTTGTGGGTAGAAACACTGAAGCTTTCTTT. Translated, it gives CASIILVGRNTEAFF.

The chain carries TRBV23-1 and TRBJ2-7, with TRBD2 matching 9 bases. TRBV23-1 is marked as an open reading frame, function uncertain. With V trimmed by 3 bases and J by 3 bases, 6 bases remained unmatched. This CDR3 contains 15 residues. CDR3 sequence reads: CASSHWGSGSYEQYF. The DNA for the CDR3 is TGCGCCAGCAGTCACTGGGGTAGCGGGAGCTACGAGCAGTACTTC.

The genes are TRBV20-1 and TRBJ2-2; 8 nucleotides align to TRBD1. After removal of 3 bases from V and 2 bases from J, the junction contained 2 bases not matched to a gene. Germline CDR1 and CDR2: DFQATT and SNEGSKA (reference sequence). This CDR3 comprises 14 residues. CDR3 in amino acids: CSARGTGNTGELFF. The CDR3, as DNA: TGCAGTGCTAGGGGGACAGGAAACACCGGGGAGCTGTTTTTT.

This clonotype was found a few times. The rearrangement uses TRBV20-1 and TRBJ2-1, with D perhaps matching TRBD1 or TRBD2 (7 bases each). The V end was cut by 2 bases, the J end by 2 bases, with 22 bases between. The CDR3 length is 18 residues. CDR1 and CDR2 (germline): DFQATT, SNEGSKA (reference sequence). The CDR3 DNA reads as TGCAGTGCTAGACCAACGGGGGGAGGGGGCTCCGCCTACAATGAGCAGTTCTTC. Translated, it gives CSARPTGGGGSAYNEQFF.

The rearrangement joins TRBV6-1 to TRBJ2-3, with 8 bases fitting TRBD2. V dropped 5 bases and J dropped 5; count of bases not matched to a gene: 12. Germline lookup yields CDR1 MNHNS and CDR2 SASEGT. The CDR3 extends over 16 amino acids. DNA of the CDR3: TGTGCCAGCAGTCTCGGCCGAGGGAGCGGGGGAGATACGCAGTATTTT. Its translation: CASSLGRGSGGDTQYF.

This rearrangement joins TRBV4-2 to TRBJ1-1; 7 bases are shared with TRBD1. The germline V gene has CDR1 LGHNA and CDR2 YNFKEQ. Trimming took 4 bases from V and 1 from J; bases not matched to a gene: 18. The CDR3 has 19 residues. The CDR3 DNA sequence: TGTGCCAGCAGCCGAGCAACAGGGGACGCCTCCCTTAAGAACACTGAAGCTTTCTTT. Its translation is CASSRATGDASLKNTEAFF.

The chain joins TRBV7-8 to TRBJ2-6; D is undetermined. This CDR3 contains 15 residues. Germline CDR1 is SGHVS and CDR2 is FQNEAQ. Trimming stripped 5 bases from V and 4 bases from J, with 12 bases between. CDR3 residues: CASSPVGRGANVLTF. The DNA for the CDR3 is TGTGCCAGCAGCCCGGTGGGAAGGGGGGCCAACGTCCTGACTTTC. Based on the CDR3 plus reference TRBV7-8 and TRBJ2-6, the full variable domain is GAGVSQSPRYKVAKRGQDVALRCDPISGHVSLFWYQQALGQGPEFLTYFQNEAQLDKSGLPSDRFFAERPEGSVSTLKIQRTQQEDSAVYLCASSPVGRGANVLTFGAGSRLTVL.

V is TRBV6-1 and J is TRBJ1-2; TRBD1 agrees at 10 bases. The trim removed 1 base at V and 8 bases at J, leaving 10 bases unmatched. The germline V gene has CDR1 MNHNS and CDR2 SASEGT. The length of the CDR3 is 16 residues. In DNA, the CDR3 is TGTGCCAGCAGTGAAGGAGGGACAGGGGATTTTAGCGGCTACACCTTC. Residues: CASSEGGTGDFSGYTF.

The chain carries TRBV27 and TRBJ2-1; 12 bases match TRBD2. Germline V gives CDR1 MNHEY, CDR2 SMNVEV (reference sequence). The CDR3 sequence is 15 residues long. The V gene end was trimmed by 2 bases and the J gene end by 9 bases; junction bases not matched to a gene: 5. The CDR3 DNA reads as TGTGCCAGCAGTTTAGTACTAGCGGGAGGAAGTGAGCAGTTCTTC. This encodes CASSLVLAGGSEQFF.

This sequence joins TRBV5-4 and TRBJ2-5; 12 bases are a match to TRBD2. The CDR3 spans 17 residues. CDR1 is SGHNT, CDR2 YYREEE, per germline (reference sequence). With 4 bases clipped from V and 7 bases from J, the junction kept 14 bases outside the gene matches. The CDR3 coding sequence is TGTGCCAGCAGCCTTCTCCGACTAGCGGGAGAAGGGGTGACCCAGTACTTC. Protein sequence: CASSLLRLAGEGVTQYF.

This chain links TRBV24-1 with TRBJ2-3; 11 bases match TRBD1. CDR3 length: 17 residues. After removal of 3 bases from V and 2 bases from J, the junction contained 6 bases not matched to a gene. CDR1 and CDR2 from the germline V gene are KGHDR and SFDVKD. CDR3 DNA sequence: TGTGCCACCAGTGATCGTAGGGACAGGGGGTTCACAGATACGCAGTATTTT. Translation: CATSDRRDRGFTDTQYF.

This clonotype was detected only a few times. V usage is TRBV7-3 and J usage is TRBJ1-1, with D tentatively TRBD1 (5 bases). Germline-derived CDR1 and CDR2 are SGHTA and FQGTGA. The CDR3 has 14 amino acids. V lost 4 bases to trimming and J lost 4 bases, with 13 bases between them. The CDR3 protein is CASSSQGASTEAFF. In DNA form, the CDR3 reads TGTGCCAGCAGCTCCCAGGGCGCTAGCACTGAAGCTTTCTTT.

The genes are TRBV29-1 and TRBJ1-2, with D possibly matching TRBD1 (5 bases). This CDR3 has 15 residues. The germline gives CDR1 SQVTM, CDR2 ANQGSEA. V gave up 3 bases and J gave up 7 bases, with 21 bases separating them. DNA of the CDR3: TGCAGCGTTGAGGACACCAAAACAAGGAGGGGTGGCTACACCTTC. It translates to CSVEDTKTRRGGYTF.

The genes are TRBV20-1 and TRBJ2-5; 11 nucleotides match TRBD2. The CDR3 length is 14 residues. Germline V lookup: CDR1 DFQATT, CDR2 SNEGSKA (reference sequence). Unmatched junction bases numbered 7, after V lost 5 bases and J lost 5 bases. CDR3 protein: CSAPFSGRGETQYF. Here the CDR3 DNA reads TGCAGTGCTCCGTTTAGCGGGAGGGGCGAGACCCAGTACTTC.

This clonotype has a handful of counts. The chain carries TRBV6-1 and TRBJ2-3; tentatively, D is TRBD2 (5 bases). This CDR3 has 13 residues. CDR1 is MNHNS and CDR2 is SASEGT in the germline V gene. Trimming took 6 bases from V and 0 from J, leaving 7 bases between them. The CDR3 loop reads CASSRTSTDTQYF. CDR3 in DNA: TGTGCCAGCAGCAGGACTAGCACAGATACGCAGTATTTT.

The chain carries TRBV29-1 and TRBJ1-2; D perhaps matches TRBD1 (5 bases). The CDR3 length is 12 residues. The germline V and J ends were trimmed by 6 bases and 0 bases, with 8 bases remaining between them. Germline V CDR1 and CDR2: SQVTM, ANQGSEA. In DNA form, the CDR3 reads TGCAGCGTGTCAGGGACTAACTATGGCTACACCTTC. It encodes CSVSGTNYGYTF.

The J gene is TRBJ2-1, the V gene TRBV20-1; 7 bases agree with TRBD2. After removal of 1 base from V and 4 bases from J, the junction contained 7 bases not matched to a gene. The CDR3 has 15 residues. Per germline, CDR1 DFQATT and CDR2 SNEGSKA (reference sequence). CDR3: CSARVRAGVYNEQFF. Written as DNA, the CDR3 is TGCAGTGCTAGAGTGCGGGCGGGAGTGTACAATGAGCAGTTCTTC.

The chain recombines TRBV28 with TRBJ2-1; D is tentatively TRBD1 or TRBD2 (7 bases each). Looked up from germline, CDR1 is MDHEN and CDR2 is SYDVKM. With 4 bases removed from V and 1 base from J, the gap between germline ends came to 17 bases. CDR3 size: 17 residues. The CDR3 nucleotides read TGTGCCAGCAGTTCACCCCAGGGGGGGGGGTCCTACAATGAGCAGTTCTTC. It translates to CASSSPQGGGSYNEQFF.

The chain uses TRBV7-8 and TRBJ2-5; 7 nucleotides agree with TRBD2. The length of the CDR3 is 14 residues. CDR1 is SGHVS, CDR2 FQNEAQ, per germline. The trim removed 5 bases at V and 5 bases at J, leaving 8 bases unmatched. CDR3 residues: CASSPNLGRETQYF. The DNA of the CDR3 is TGTGCCAGCAGCCCGAACCTCGGGAGGGAGACCCAGTACTTC.

The chain couples TRBV27 to TRBJ1-3; D is perhaps TRBD1 (5 bases). This CDR3 region has 14 residues. The germline V gene encodes CDR1 MNHEY and CDR2 SMNVEV (reference sequence). The ends were cut back, 6 bases at V and 3 bases at J, with 12 bases in the middle. DNA for the CDR3: TGTGCCAGCAGCCCCCGGGGCAGTGGAAACACCATATATTTT. Its protein product is CASSPRGSGNTIYF.

This clonotype has a handful of counts. The CDR3 reads CASSLGGYNEQFF. CDR3 coding DNA: TGTGCCAGCAGCTTGGGGGGTTACAATGAGCAGTTCTTC. This chain connects TRBV5-4 to TRBJ2-1; D remains ambiguous. The CDR3 sequence is 13 residues long. Germline V gene lookup returns CDR1 SGHNT and CDR2 YYREEE (reference sequence). V was shortened by 0 bases and J by 4 bases, with 5 bases between the two germline ends.

In this sample, this clonotype is medium-sized (0.01 to 0.1%). This chain connects TRBV12-3 or TRBV12-4 to TRBJ1-5; D may be TRBD1 (5 bases). Trimming stripped 1 base from V and 7 bases from J, with 11 bases between. The CDR3 length is 14 residues. The DNA for the CDR3 is TGTGCCAGCAGTTTAGGGACCTGGGGGCAGCCCCAGCATTTT. Protein product: CASSLGTWGQPQHF.

The CDR3 nucleotides read TGTGCCAGCAGCTTGGGGGGGGTGGGTGGTCTCCGGTCCTACAATGAGCAGTTCTTC. Translation gives CASSLGGVGGLRSYNEQFF. The chain recombines TRBV5-4 with TRBJ2-1, with D possibly being TRBD2 (6 bases). Trimming took 0 bases from V and 1 from J, leaving 20 bases between them. From germline, CDR1 is SGHNT and CDR2 YYREEE (reference sequence). The CDR3 has 19 residues.